This T cell receptor (beta chain) derives from a study of T cell repertoires in cytomegalovirus infection. Looking at the study overall: The study used recently identified HLA-C-restricted and well-studied HLA-B-restricted CMV epitopes. Study-level points and caveats: Carriage of CMV together with the relevant HLA was identifiable through cumulative public TCR beta family frequency. In two of eight donors, the top clonotype was HLA-C-restricted CMV-specific.

The germline V gene has CDR1 SQVTM and CDR2 ANQGSEA. This CDR3 contains 12 residues. Using its own MiXCR run on the reads, TCRdb lists one record per CDR3 protein. The table records about 830,000 distinct CDR3 sequences, about 33% of them present only once. In this sample, this clonotype turned up once. Its cognate antigen is unknown. One junction end does not reproduce the germline sequence, and a read error may be involved. The source was cultured CD8+ T cells from PBMCs, collected from culture after CMV antigen stimulation. The V and J genes are TRBV29-1 and TRBJ1-1; D is possibly TRBD1 (6 bases). This clonotype originated in a human donor in good health (CMV status not recorded). Some clones in this sample may be carry-over from other donors' samples. CDR3 residues: CSVADKAGADLF. For the CDR3, the DNA is TGCAGCGTTGCCGATAAGGCAGGGGCCGATCTCTTT.